The clone carrying this TCR beta chain appeared many times. Documented time point: pre-sensitization, week 0. Treatment described: therapeutic diphenylcyclopropenone sensitization with weekly scalp DPC. Alopecia patients deemed DPC-suitable, aged 18 to 70, excluding pregnancy. This entry belongs to a study of human T cells and chemical hapten exposure. MiXCR was run by TCRdb on the RACE reads, yielding one entry per CDR3 protein. Seen here are approximately 400,000 distinct CDR3 sequences, 4% to 6% observed once, and the top ten hold just over 2.5%. The CDR3 is made up of 11 amino acids. V shed 6 bases and J shed 8 bases, with 8 bases lying between them.

Sequenced material: whole blood, taken in connection with sensitization to the hapten diphenylcyclopropenone (DPC). The chain joins TRBV12-3 or TRBV12-4 to TRBJ2-1; D unclear. The receptor comes from a woman in her forties or fifties with alopecia areata. Some clones in this sample may be carry-over from other donors' samples. The CDR3 DNA reads TGTGCCAGCAGCCCCAAGGATGAGCAGTTCTTC. Translated: CASSPKDEQFF.